The sequence of this TCR beta chain was determined in a study of cytomegalovirus exposure and HLA in healthy donors. The CDR3 loop spans 15 amino acids. With 5 bases clipped from V and 2 bases from J, the junction kept 8 bases outside the gene matches. Germline CDR1 reads SNHLY; CDR2 reads FYNNEI. As for this clone: The antigen is not known.

Study results and caveats: There were some V segments, including TRBV6-2 and TRBV6-3, excluded as indistinguishable. It was in a later analysis that TCR association rates were seen to vary by HLA locus, highest for DRB1 and lowest for HLA-C.

The PCR ran on 60 Vbeta and 13 Jbeta primers. Measured with immunoSEQ multiplex PCR; TCRdb has only the in-frame clones, and not every one. The data show under 110,000 clones, with approximately 79% seen just once and approximately 3.7% held by the top ten. The sequencing sample was made of PBMCs. The clonotype originates from a man aged 55-75 years in good health and CMV-seronegative. The V gene is TRBV2, the J gene TRBJ2-5; TRBD1 aligns across 7 bases. The CDR3 spells CASSSTGALQETQYF. In DNA form, the CDR3 reads TGTGCCAGCAGTAGTACAGGGGCCCTACAAGAGACCCAGTACTTC. Drawing the rest from reference TRBV2 and TRBJ2-5, the complete variable domain is EPEVTQTPSHQVTQMGQEVILRCVPISNHLYFYWYRQILGQKVEFLVSFYNNEISEKSEIFDDQFSVERPDGSNFTLKIRSTKLEDSAMYFCASSSTGALQETQYFGPGTRLLVL.